Detailed here is one T cell receptor beta chain. Its specific antigen is unknown. Nothing much larger sits one base from this clone, and base qualities are not available. This specimen comes from a study of blood T cell repertoires in COVID-19 (dated by TCRdb to 2019 to 2021). The study in broad terms: Collaborator samples came from the United States, Italy and Spain and covered acute and convalescent phases of COVID-19. The prospective study material was composed of cDNA or gDNA derived from T cells, B-cell-depleted T cells, or PBMCs. Deeply sampled blood TCRbeta repertoires from subjects exposed to, actively infected with, or recovered from COVID-19 were included in the dataset. The repertoires were released in a freely available public database meant as a resource for research on the immune response to SARS-CoV-2. Samples came from the ongoing ImmuneRACE study (first 160 participants) plus 1,254 subjects from 6 global collaborators. The sample metadata nearly always contained a de-identified subject ID, COVID-19 status, age in years and sex. Where available, HLA class I and class II types were taken from metadata supplied by the sample provider and were not determined by assay-based typing.

CDR1 MDHEN and CDR2 SYDVKM are derived from the germline V gene. Taken from cysteine to phenylalanine, the CDR3 has 17 residues. Only the CDR3 part of the read is kept: 51 bases, read in frame from the first base. Trimming at the junction amounts to 5 bases on V and 5 bases on J, and the germline ends lie 22 bases apart. The immunoSEQ Assay, a bias-controlled multiplex PCR, was used to amplify TCRbeta CDR3 regions from genomic DNA. The study's own analysis went as follows. The number of nucleated cells in each sample was estimated by amplification of reference gene primers within the assay. Sequence reads were collapsed and filtered to measure the absolute abundance of every unique TCRbeta CDR3 rearrangement. Productive Simpson clonality was computed per sample as the square root of Simpson's diversity index over productive rearrangements. The clones in this table, taken by TCRdb from immuneACCESS, are in-frame only. Not every clone is retained; where verified, under half of the shortfall comes from an unresolved V gene, and the cause of the rest is unknown. Clonal size and the V and J genes are those of that table, whereas D and trimming came from the DNA. Within this sample are under 130,000 clones, with under 80% of them counted one time only. The ten most abundant clones make up around 19% of the sample.

Collaborating institutions collected whole blood in K2EDTA tubes following their own protocols. Collaborator samples were shipped for TCRbeta analysis as frozen whole blood, isolated PBMCs, or DNA extracted from either sample type. General conclusions and limits of the study: How much clinical and demographic metadata was included differed by source and by participant, and the metadata was provided uncurated.

In this chain, TRBV28 is recombined with TRBJ1-5; possibly the D gene is TRBD1, per 5 matching bases. The material sequenced was peripheral blood. The receptor was isolated from a woman in her seventies with acute or convalescent COVID-19. The DNA reads TGTGCCAGCAGTCGCCCCTGGGACGGGGGGTCTTATCAGCCCCAGCATTTT. It translates to CASSRPWDGGSYQPQHF. The full variable domain, completed from the reference TRBV28 and TRBJ1-5 proteins outside the CDR3, reads DVKVTQSSRYLVKRTGEKVFLECVQDMDHENMFWYRQDPGLGLRLIYFSYDVKMKEKGDIPEGYSVSREKKERFSLILESASTNQTSMYLCASSRPWDGGSYQPQHFGDGTRLSIL.